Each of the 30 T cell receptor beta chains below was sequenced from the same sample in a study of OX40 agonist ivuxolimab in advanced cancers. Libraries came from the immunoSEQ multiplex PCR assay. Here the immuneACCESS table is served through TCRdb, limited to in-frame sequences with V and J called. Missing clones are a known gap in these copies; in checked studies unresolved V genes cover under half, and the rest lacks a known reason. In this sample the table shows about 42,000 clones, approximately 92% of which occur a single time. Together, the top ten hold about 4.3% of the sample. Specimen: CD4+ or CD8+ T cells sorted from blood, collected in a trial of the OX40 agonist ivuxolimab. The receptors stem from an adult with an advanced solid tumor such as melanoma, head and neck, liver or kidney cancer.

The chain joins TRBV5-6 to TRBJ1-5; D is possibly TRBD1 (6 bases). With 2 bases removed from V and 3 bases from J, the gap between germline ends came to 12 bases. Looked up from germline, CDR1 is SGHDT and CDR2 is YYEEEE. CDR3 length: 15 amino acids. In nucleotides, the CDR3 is TGTGCCAGCAGCTTTAGGTCAGGGGCCAATCAGCCCCAGCATTTT. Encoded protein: CASSFRSGANQPQHF.

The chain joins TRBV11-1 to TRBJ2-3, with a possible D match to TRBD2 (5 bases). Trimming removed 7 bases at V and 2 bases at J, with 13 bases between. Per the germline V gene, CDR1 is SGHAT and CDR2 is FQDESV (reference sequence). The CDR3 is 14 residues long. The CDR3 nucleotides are TGTGCCAGCACCTTCGGACTTATCACAGATACGCAGTATTTT. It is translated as CASTFGLITDTQYF.

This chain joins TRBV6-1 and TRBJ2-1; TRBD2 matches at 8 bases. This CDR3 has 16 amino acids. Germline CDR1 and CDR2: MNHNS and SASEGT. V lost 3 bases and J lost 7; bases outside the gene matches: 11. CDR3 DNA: TGTGCCAGCAGTGAGCGAAGCGGGGGTGGGACTAATGAGCAGTTCTTC. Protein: CASSERSGGGTNEQFF.

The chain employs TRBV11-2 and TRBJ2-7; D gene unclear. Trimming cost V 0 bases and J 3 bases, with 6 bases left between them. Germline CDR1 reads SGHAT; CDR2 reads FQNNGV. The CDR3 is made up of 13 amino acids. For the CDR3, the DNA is TGTGCCAGCAGCTTAGAGGTGGTCTACGAGCAGTACTTC. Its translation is CASSLEVVYEQYF. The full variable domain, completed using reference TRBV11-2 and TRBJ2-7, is EAGVAQSPRYKIIEKRQSVAFWCNPISGHATLYWYQQILGQGPKLLIQFQNNGVVDDSQLPKDRFSAERLKGVDSTLKIQPAKLEDSAVYLCASSLEVVYEQYFGPGTRLTVT.

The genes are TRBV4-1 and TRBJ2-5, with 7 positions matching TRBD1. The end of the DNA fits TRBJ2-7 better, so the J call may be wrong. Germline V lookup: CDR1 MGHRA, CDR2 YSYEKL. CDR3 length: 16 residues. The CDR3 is CASSRDRTGVIYEQYF. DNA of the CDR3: TGCGCCAGCAGTAGGGATCGGACAGGCGTAATCTACGAGCAGTACTTC.

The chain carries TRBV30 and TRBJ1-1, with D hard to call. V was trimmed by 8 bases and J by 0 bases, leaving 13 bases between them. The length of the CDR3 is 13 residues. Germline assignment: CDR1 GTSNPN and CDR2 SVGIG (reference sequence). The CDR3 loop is CAGSYGVNTEAFF. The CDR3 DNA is TGTGCCGGCTCTTATGGGGTGAACACTGAAGCTTTCTTT.

The CDR3 protein is CASSPAGTSGIGSYEQYF. In nucleotides, the CDR3 is TGTGCCAGCTCACCTGCCGGGACTAGCGGGATAGGATCCTACGAGCAGTACTTC. The chain uses TRBV18 and TRBJ2-7, with 13 bases that match TRBD2. The CDR3 contains 18 residues. Trimming removed 3 bases from V and 1 base from J; junction bases left unmatched: 9. From germline, CDR1 is KGHSH and CDR2 LQKENI.

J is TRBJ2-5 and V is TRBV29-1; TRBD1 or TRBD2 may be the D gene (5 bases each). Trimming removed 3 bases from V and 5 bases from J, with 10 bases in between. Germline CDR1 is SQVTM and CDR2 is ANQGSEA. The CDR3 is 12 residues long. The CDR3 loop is CSVEAWGETQYF. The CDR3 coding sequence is TGCAGCGTTGAGGCCTGGGGGGAGACCCAGTACTTC.

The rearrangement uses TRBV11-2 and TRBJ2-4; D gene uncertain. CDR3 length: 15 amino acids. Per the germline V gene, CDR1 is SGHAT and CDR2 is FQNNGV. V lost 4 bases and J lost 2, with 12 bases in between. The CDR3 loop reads CASSSWKGSKNIQYF. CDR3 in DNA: TGTGCCAGCAGCTCATGGAAAGGGTCCAAAAACATTCAGTACTTC.

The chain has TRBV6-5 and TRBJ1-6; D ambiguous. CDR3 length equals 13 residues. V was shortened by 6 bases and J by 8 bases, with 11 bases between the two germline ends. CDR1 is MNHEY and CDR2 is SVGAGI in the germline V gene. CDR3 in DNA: TGTGCCAGCAGCGGACGGGAAGATTCACCCCTCCACTTT. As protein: CASSGREDSPLHF.

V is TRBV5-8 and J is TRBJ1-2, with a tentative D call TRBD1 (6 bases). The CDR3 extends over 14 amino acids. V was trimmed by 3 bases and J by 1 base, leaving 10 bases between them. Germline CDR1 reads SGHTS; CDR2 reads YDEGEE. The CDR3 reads CASSSDSDNYGYTF. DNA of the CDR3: TGTGCCAGCAGCTCGGACAGTGATAACTATGGCTACACCTTC.

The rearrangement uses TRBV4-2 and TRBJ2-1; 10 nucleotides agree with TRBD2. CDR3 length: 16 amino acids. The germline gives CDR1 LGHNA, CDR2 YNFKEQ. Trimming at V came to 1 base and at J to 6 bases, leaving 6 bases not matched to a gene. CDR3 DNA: TGTGCCAGCAGCCAAGTGGGGAGCGGGGGGGCCAATGAGCAGTTCTTC. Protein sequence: CASSQVGSGGANEQFF.

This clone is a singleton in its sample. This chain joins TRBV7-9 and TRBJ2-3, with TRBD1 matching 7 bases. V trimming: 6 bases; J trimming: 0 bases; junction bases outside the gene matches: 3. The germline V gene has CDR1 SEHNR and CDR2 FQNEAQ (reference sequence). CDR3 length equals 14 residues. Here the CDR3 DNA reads TGTGCCAGCAGGGACAGGATTAGCACAGATACGCAGTATTTT. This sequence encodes CASRDRISTDTQYF.

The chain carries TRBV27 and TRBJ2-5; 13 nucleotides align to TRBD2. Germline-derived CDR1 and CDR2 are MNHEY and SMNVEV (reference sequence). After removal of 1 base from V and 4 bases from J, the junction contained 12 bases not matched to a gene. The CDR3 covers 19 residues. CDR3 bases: TGTGCCAGCAGTTTATTTCGGACTAGCGGGAGTTCGGCGAGAGAGACCCAGTACTTC. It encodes CASSLFRTSGSSARETQYF.

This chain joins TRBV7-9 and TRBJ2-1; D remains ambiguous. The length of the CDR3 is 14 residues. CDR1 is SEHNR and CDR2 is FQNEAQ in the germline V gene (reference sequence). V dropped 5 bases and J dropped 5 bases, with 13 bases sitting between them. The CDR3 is CASSLSSSNNEQFF. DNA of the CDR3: TGTGCCAGCAGCCTTTCTTCCAGTAACAATGAGCAGTTCTTC.

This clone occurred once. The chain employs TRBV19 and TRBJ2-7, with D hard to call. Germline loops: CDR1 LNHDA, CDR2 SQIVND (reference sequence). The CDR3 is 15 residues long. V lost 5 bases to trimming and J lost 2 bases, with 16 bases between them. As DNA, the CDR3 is TGTGCCAGTAGTGCCATACTACGTCCCCCCTACGAGCAGTACTTC. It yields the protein CASSAILRPPYEQYF.

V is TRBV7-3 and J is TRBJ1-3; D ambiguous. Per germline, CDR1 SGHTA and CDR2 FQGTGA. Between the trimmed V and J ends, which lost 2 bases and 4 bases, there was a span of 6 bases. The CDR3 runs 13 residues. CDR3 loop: CASSLGYGNTIYF. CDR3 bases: TGTGCCAGCAGCTTAGGGTACGGAAACACCATATATTTT.

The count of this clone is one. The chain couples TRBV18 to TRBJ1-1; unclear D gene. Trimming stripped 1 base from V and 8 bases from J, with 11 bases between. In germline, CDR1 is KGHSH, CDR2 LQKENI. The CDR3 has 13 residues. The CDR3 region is CASSPQVEEEAFF. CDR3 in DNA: TGTGCCAGCTCACCACAGGTAGAGGAAGAAGCTTTCTTT.

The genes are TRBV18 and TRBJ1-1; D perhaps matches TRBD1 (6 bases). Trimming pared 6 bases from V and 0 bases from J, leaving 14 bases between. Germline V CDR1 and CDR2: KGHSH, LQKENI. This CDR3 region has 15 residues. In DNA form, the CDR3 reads TGTGCCAGCTCCCTAGGACAGAGCATGAACACTGAAGCTTTCTTT. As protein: CASSLGQSMNTEAFF.

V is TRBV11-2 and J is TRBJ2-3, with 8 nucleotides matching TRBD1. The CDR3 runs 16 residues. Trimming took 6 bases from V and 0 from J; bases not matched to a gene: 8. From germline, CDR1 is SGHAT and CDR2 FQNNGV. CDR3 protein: CASSSRQGISTDTQYF. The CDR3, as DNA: TGTGCCAGCAGTTCCCGACAGGGGATAAGCACAGATACGCAGTATTTT.

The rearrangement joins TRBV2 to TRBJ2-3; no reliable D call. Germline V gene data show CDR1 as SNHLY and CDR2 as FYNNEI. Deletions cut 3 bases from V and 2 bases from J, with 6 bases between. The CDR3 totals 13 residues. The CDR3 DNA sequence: TGTGCCAGCAGTGAGCGGAACACAGATACGCAGTATTTT. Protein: CASSERNTDTQYF.

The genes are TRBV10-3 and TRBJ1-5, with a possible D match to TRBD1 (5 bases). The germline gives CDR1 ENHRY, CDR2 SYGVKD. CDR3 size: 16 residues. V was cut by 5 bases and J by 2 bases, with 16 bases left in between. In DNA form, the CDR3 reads TGTGCCATCAGTAGAGGGAGGGGAGAAGGCAATCAGCCCCAGCATTTT. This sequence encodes CAISRGRGEGNQPQHF.

The CDR3 here is CASSDEAGIATQYF. In nucleotides, the CDR3 is TGTGCCAGCAGTGACGAGGCGGGGATTGCTACGCAGTATTTT. The genes are TRBV6-4 and TRBJ2-3; a possible D gene is TRBD2 (6 bases). CDR1 is MRHNA and CDR2 is SNTAGT in the germline V gene. This CDR3 contains 14 residues. V lost 2 bases to trimming and J lost 8 bases, with 14 bases between them.

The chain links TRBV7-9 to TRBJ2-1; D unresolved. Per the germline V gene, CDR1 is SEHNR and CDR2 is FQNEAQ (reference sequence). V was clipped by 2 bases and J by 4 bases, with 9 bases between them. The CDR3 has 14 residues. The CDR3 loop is CASSLLSEYNEQFF. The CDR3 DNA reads TGTGCCAGCAGCTTACTGAGCGAGTACAATGAGCAGTTCTTC.

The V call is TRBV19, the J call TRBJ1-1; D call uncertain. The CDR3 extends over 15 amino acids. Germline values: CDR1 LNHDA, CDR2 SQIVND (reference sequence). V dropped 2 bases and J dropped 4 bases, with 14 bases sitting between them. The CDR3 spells CASSISWASGTEAFF. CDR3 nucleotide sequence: TGTGCCAGTAGTATAAGCTGGGCCTCGGGCACTGAAGCTTTCTTT. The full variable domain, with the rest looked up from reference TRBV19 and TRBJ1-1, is DGGITQSPKYLFRKEGQNVTLSCEQNLNHDAMYWYRQDPGQGLRLIYYSQIVNDFQKGDIAEGYSVSREKKESFPLTVTSAQKNPTAFYLCASSISWASGTEAFFGQGTRLTVV.

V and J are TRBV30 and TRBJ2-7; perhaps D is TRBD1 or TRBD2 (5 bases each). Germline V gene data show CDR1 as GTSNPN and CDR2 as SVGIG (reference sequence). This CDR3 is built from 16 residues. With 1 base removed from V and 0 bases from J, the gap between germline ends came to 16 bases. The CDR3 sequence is CAWSGSAGTFSYEQYF. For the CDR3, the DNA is TGTGCCTGGAGTGGATCAGCCGGGACCTTCTCCTACGAGCAGTACTTC.

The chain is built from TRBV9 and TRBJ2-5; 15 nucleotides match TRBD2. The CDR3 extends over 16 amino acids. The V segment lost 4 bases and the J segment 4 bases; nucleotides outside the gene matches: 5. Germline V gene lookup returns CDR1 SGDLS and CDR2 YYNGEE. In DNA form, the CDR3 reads TGTGCCAGCAGCCCTTCGGGACTAGCGGGAGGAGAGACCCAGTACTTC. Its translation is CASSPSGLAGGETQYF.

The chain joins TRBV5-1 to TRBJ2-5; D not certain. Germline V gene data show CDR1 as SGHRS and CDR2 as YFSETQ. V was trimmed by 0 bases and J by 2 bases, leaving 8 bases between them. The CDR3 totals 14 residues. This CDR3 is CASSLVADQETQYF. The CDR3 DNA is TGCGCCAGCAGCTTGGTGGCGGATCAAGAGACCCAGTACTTC.

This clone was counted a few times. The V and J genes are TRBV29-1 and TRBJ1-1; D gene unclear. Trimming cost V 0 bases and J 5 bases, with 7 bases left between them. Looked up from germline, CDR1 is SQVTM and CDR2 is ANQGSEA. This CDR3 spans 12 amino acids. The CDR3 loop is CSVEEGGTEAFF. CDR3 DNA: TGCAGCGTTGAAGAGGGAGGGACTGAAGCTTTCTTT.

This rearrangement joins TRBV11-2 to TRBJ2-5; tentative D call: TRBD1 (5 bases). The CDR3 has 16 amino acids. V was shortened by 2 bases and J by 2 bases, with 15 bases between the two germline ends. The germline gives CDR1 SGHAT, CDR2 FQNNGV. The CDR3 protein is CASSLRGVQEQETQYF. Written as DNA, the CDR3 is TGTGCCAGCAGCTTAAGGGGCGTCCAGGAGCAAGAGACCCAGTACTTC.